These 27 T cell receptor beta chains originate from one sample sequenced in a study of read filtering for tumor transcriptome and immune sequencing. Molecular barcoded adaptors covering alpha/delta and beta/gamma chains were used on about 0.4 ug RNA. TCRdb called the reads again in MiXCR, with one record for every CDR3 protein. The sample shows under 40,000 distinct CDR3 sequences, approximately 15% of them seen only once. Source material: a population of CD138-negative cells sorted from bone marrow. Receptors were obtained from a donor over 35 with multiple myeloma.

Comments on this clonotype: This may arise from a read error, as a much more abundant clone is one base away. The chain couples TRBV27 to TRBJ1-5, with a tentative D call TRBD2 (5 bases). The J call is doubtful: the DNA matches TRBJ2-3 better. CDR1 MNHEY and CDR2 SMNVEV come from the germline V gene (reference sequence). This CDR3 spans 15 amino acids. Written as DNA, the CDR3 is TGTGCCAGCAGTCAATTCCGGGGAGAGAATCAGCCCCAGTATTTT. The encoded protein is CASSQFRGENQPQYF.

As to this clonotype: Since no conserved phenylalanine or tryptophan closes the CDR3, a read error is the likely cause. The chain combines TRBV7-3 with TRBJ1-2; weak D call: TRBD1 (5 bases). CDR3 length: 14 amino acids. V was clipped by 5 bases and J by 4 bases, with 14 bases between them. From germline, CDR1 is SGHTA and CDR2 FQGTGA. In nucleotides, the CDR3 is TGTGCCAGCAGCCCGGGGGGTCAGGGCTATGGCTACACCTCC. Residues: CASSPGGQGYGYTS.

Points on this clonotype: Since a much larger clone is just one base distant, this may be a read error. The rearrangement joins TRBV20-1 to TRBJ2-7; D uncertain. V was cut by 5 bases and J by 0 bases, with 5 bases left in between. Germline loops: CDR1 DFQATT, CDR2 SNEGSKA (reference sequence). The CDR3 has 11 amino acids. The CDR3 DNA follows: TGCAGTGCTGGGGTCTCCTACGAGCAGTACTTC. It codes for CSAGVSYEQYF.

This clonotype was observed many times. This may be a read error, as it is one base from a much larger clone. The chain employs TRBV28 and TRBJ1-2, with D maybe TRBD1 (5 bases). Deletions cut 6 bases from V and 5 bases from J, with 19 bases between. From germline, CDR1 is MDHEN and CDR2 SYDVKM. CDR3 length: 15 residues. The DNA for the CDR3 is TGTGCCAGCAGCGTTCCCGCGACAGAGGTTTATGGCTACACCTTC. Its translation: CASSVPATEVYGYTF.

This clonotype was observed at least ten times. The chain combines TRBV20-1 with TRBJ1-6; 8 bases line up with TRBD1. Looked up from germline, CDR1 is DFQATT and CDR2 is SNEGSKA (reference sequence). The CDR3 has 15 amino acids. The trim removed 4 bases at V and 6 bases at J, leaving 8 bases unmatched. The CDR3 is CSATIQGVANSPLHF. The CDR3 DNA reads as TGCAGTGCTACCATACAGGGGGTTGCTAATTCACCCCTCCACTTT.

This clonotype was seen many times. The genes are TRBV12-3 or TRBV12-4 and TRBJ1-5; weak D call: TRBD1 (5 bases). V was pared by 8 bases and J by 2 bases, with 13 bases between. The length of the CDR3 is 14 residues. In nucleotides, the CDR3 is TGTGCCAGCCAAGGACAAAGTGGCAATCAGCCCCAGCATTTT. Its protein is CASQGQSGNQPQHF.

In this sample, this clonotype turned up many times. The chain uses TRBV7-9 and TRBJ2-1; D is perhaps TRBD1 (6 bases). Trimming removed 1 base from V and 4 bases from J, with 11 bases in between. The CDR3 runs to 15 residues. Germline V lookup: CDR1 SEHNR, CDR2 FQNEAQ (reference sequence). CDR3 DNA: TGTGCCAGCAGCTTAGGTTACAGGGAGTACAATGAGCAGTTCTTC. Translating it yields CASSLGYREYNEQFF.

Turning to this clonotype: A much larger clone is a single base away; this may be a read error. This CDR3 is missing its conserved last phenylalanine or tryptophan, likely due to a read error. The chain joins TRBV7-2 to TRBJ1-2, with a tentative D call TRBD1 (5 bases). CDR1 and CDR2 (germline): SGHTA, FQGNSA. V shed 2 bases and J shed 0 bases, with 7 bases lying between them. CDR3 size: 14 residues. The CDR3 DNA is TGTGCCAGCAGCTTAAGGGGCCCTAACTATGGCTACACCCTC. Its protein is CASSLRGPNYGYTL.

This clonotype was seen repeatedly, ten times or more. This chain connects TRBV12-3 or TRBV12-4 to TRBJ1-6; 7 positions match TRBD1. The CDR3 runs to 14 residues. Losses at the gene ends were 0 bases for V and 12 bases for J; bases not matched to a gene: 5. This CDR3 reads CASSLAGGYKPLHF. The CDR3 DNA reads as TGTGCCAGCAGTTTAGCAGGGGGCTATAAACCCCTCCACTTT.

This clonotype has a count of ten or more. The chain joins TRBV4-1 to TRBJ1-1; no definite D call. This CDR3 has 14 amino acids. Per germline, CDR1 MGHRA and CDR2 YSYEKL. V lost 1 base, J lost 1 base, and 7 bases lay in between. The CDR3 sequence is CASSQGQRNTEAFF. The CDR3 nucleotides read TGCGCCAGCAGCCAAGGGCAAAGGAACACTGAAGCTTTCTTT.

This clonotype was found many times. The chain uses TRBV30 and TRBJ2-7; D may be TRBD1 or TRBD2 (5 bases each). The CDR3 contains 14 residues. Deletions cut 3 bases from V and 3 bases from J, with 15 bases between. Looked up from germline, CDR1 is GTSNPN and CDR2 is SVGIG (reference sequence). The CDR3 region has the DNA TGTGCCTGGAGAATCGGGACCTCGGGCTACGAGCAGTACTTC. The encoded protein is CAWRIGTSGYEQYF.

This clonotype is medium-sized by share. The chain is built from TRBV29-1 and TRBJ1-1, with TRBD1 matching 7 bases. J lost 6 bases, V lost 7 bases, and 8 bases had no gene match. The germline V gene encodes CDR1 SQVTM and CDR2 ANQGSEA. The CDR3 has 12 amino acids. The CDR3 loop is CSGDRVGAEAFF. The CDR3 nucleotides are TGCAGCGGTGACAGGGTGGGCGCTGAAGCTTTCTTT.

In this sample, this clonotype turned up many times. The rearrangement links TRBV11-2 to TRBJ2-1, with a possible D match to TRBD1 (8 bases). V was pared by 5 bases and J by 9 bases, with 20 bases between. This CDR3 spans 15 amino acids. In germline, CDR1 is SGHAT, CDR2 FQNNGV. The CDR3, as DNA: TGTGCCAGCAGCGCCGGACAGGGACTATTGCGTGAGCAGTTCTTC. Its translation is CASSAGQGLLREQFF.

There are many counts of this clonotype. This CDR3 reads CASSYRSAEAFF. The CDR3 DNA reads as TGTGCCAGCAGTTACCGGAGCGCTGAAGCTTTCTTT. This chain connects TRBV6-6 to TRBJ1-1; D ambiguous. Trimming pared 2 bases from V and 6 bases from J, leaving 7 bases between. CDR3 length equals 12 residues. Per germline, CDR1 MNHNY and CDR2 SVGAGI (reference sequence).

This clonotype was counted many times. This chain joins TRBV5-1 and TRBJ1-6, with a possible D match to TRBD1 (6 bases). Trimming left V 0 bases short and J 6 bases short, with 10 bases between. Germline CDR1 SGHRS, CDR2 YFSETQ. This CDR3 region has 15 residues. CDR3 sequence (DNA): TGCGCCAGCAGCTTGGTGGGGGGCCCTAATTCACCCCTCCACTTT. Its protein product is CASSLVGGPNSPLHF.

V gene TRBV29-1 combines with J gene TRBJ2-6, with TRBD1 matching 8 bases. In germline, CDR1 is SQVTM, CDR2 ANQGSEA. J was trimmed by 8 bases and V by 6 bases; bases with no gene match: 12. The CDR3 consists of 15 residues. The CDR3 DNA reads as TGCAGCGTCCCAACGACGGACAGGGCTCCCAACGTCCTGACTTTC. Residues: CSVPTTDRAPNVLTF.

This clonotype came up a few times. The chain links TRBV5-1 to TRBJ2-7; a weak D match, TRBD1 (6 bases). The CDR3 consists of 14 residues. V lost 2 bases, J lost 2 bases, and 11 bases lay in between. Germline V CDR1 and CDR2: SGHRS, YFSETQ. The CDR3 here is CASSLPDRPYEQYF. In DNA, the CDR3 is TGCGCCAGCAGCTTACCGGACAGACCCTACGAGCAGTACTTC. Using reference TRBV5-1 and TRBJ2-7 for the parts outside the CDR3, the full variable domain is KAGVTQTPRYLIKTRGQQVTLSCSPISGHRSVSWYQQTPGQGLQFLFEYFSETQRNKGNFPGRFSGRQFSNSRSEMNVSTLELGDSALYLCASSLPDRPYEQYFGPGTRLTVT.

This clonotype was recorded at least ten times. The V gene is TRBV20-1, the J gene TRBJ1-1; D unresolved. Germline V lookup: CDR1 DFQATT, CDR2 SNEGSKA (reference sequence). With 3 bases removed from V and 4 bases from J, the gap between germline ends came to 12 bases. This CDR3 contains 13 residues. The CDR3 region is CSASHWRGTEAFF. For the CDR3, the DNA is TGCAGTGCTAGTCATTGGCGGGGCACTGAAGCTTTCTTT.

This clonotype was counted many times. The chain recombines TRBV5-5 with TRBJ2-5, with unresolved D. This CDR3 is built from 12 residues. Trimming shortened V by 4 bases and J by 5 bases, and 9 bases separated the two germline ends. Germline-derived CDR1 and CDR2 are SGHKS and YYEKEE (reference sequence). The CDR3 DNA follows: TGTGCCAGCAGCGACCTTCTCGAGACCCAGTACTTC. Translated: CASSDLLETQYF.

About this clonotype itself: Just one base apart from a much larger clone, this may be a read error. The CDR3 carries no conserved terminal phenylalanine or tryptophan, so it likely arises from a read error. The chain's CDR3 is CASSFWGTVGYTL. The DNA of the CDR3 is TGTGCCAGCAGTTTCTGGGGGACAGTTGGCTACACCCTC. This rearrangement joins TRBV28 to TRBJ1-2; 7 bases align to TRBD1. The CDR3 totals 13 residues. Germline V CDR1 and CDR2: MDHEN, SYDVKM. V dropped 3 bases and J dropped 7; count of bases not matched to a gene: 5.

The chain uses TRBV5-1 and TRBJ2-3; D may be TRBD1 (5 bases). The germline V gene encodes CDR1 SGHRS and CDR2 YFSETQ. Trimming took 2 bases from V and 10 from J, leaving 17 bases between them. This CDR3 is 14 amino acids long. For the CDR3, the DNA is TGCGCCAGCAGCTTAGAAATAGGGGATGTGGCGCAGTATTTT. This codes for CASSLEIGDVAQYF.

With regard to this clonotype: A far larger clone lies a single base away; this is likely a read error. This chain uses TRBV6-2 or TRBV6-3 with TRBJ2-1; 9 nucleotides line up with TRBD2. CDR1 and CDR2 from the germline V gene are MNHEY and SVGEGT. The CDR3 loop spans 11 amino acids. CDR3 region: CVSRLAVEQFF. As DNA, the CDR3 is TGTGTCAGCAGACTAGCGGTTGAGCAGTTCTTC.

Of note for this clonotype: An end of the junction does not agree with germline; a read error may underlie this. The chain has TRBV4-1 and TRBJ2-1, with D unclear. Germline CDR1 MGHRA, CDR2 YSYEKL. This CDR3 spans 14 amino acids. CDR3 in amino acids: CASIQGALGNEQFF. CDR3 coding DNA: TGCGCCAGCATCCAAGGAGCCTTAGGAAATGAGCAGTTCTTC.

This clonotype was seen a handful of times. The CDR3 reads CASSLTGVEETQYF. Here the CDR3 DNA reads TGCGCCAGCAGCTTGACAGGGGTGGAAGAGACCCAGTACTTC. The chain links TRBV4-1 to TRBJ2-5; 8 bases map to TRBD1. There are 14 residues in the CDR3. With 5 bases clipped from V and 3 bases from J, the junction kept 5 bases outside the gene matches. The germline V gene encodes CDR1 MGHRA and CDR2 YSYEKL.

This clonotype occurred many times. This chain uses TRBV27 with TRBJ2-1, with TRBD2 as a possible D gene (5 bases). Germline V gene data show CDR1 as MNHEY and CDR2 as SMNVEV (reference sequence). CDR3 size: 14 residues. With 4 bases removed from V and 0 bases from J, the gap between germline ends came to 7 bases. CDR3 region: CASSSGSSYNEQFF. CDR3 sequence (DNA): TGTGCCAGCAGTTCTGGGAGCTCCTACAATGAGCAGTTCTTC.

This clonotype has a count of ten or more. The CDR3 nucleotides are TGCGCCAGCAGCCAAGACGAAAGGGGTGAAAAACTGTTTTTT. Translated, it gives CASSQDERGEKLFF. The V call is TRBV4-3, the J call TRBJ1-4; tentatively, D is TRBD1 (5 bases). V shed 0 bases and J shed 7 bases, with 9 bases lying between them. In germline, CDR1 is LGHNA, CDR2 YSLEER. There are 14 residues in the CDR3.

The CDR3: CASSQGTGFSSPQHF. Written as DNA, the CDR3 is TGTGCCAGCAGCCAAGGGACCGGGTTTTCATCGCCCCAGCATTTT. The V gene is TRBV3-1, the J gene TRBJ1-5, with D uncertain. There are 15 residues in the CDR3. The germline gives CDR1 LGHDT, CDR2 YNNKEL (reference sequence). V was pared by 1 base and J by 9 bases, with 16 bases between. Together with reference TRBV3-1 and TRBJ1-5, the CDR3 gives the full variable domain: DTAVSQTPKYLVTQMGNDKSIKCEQNLGHDTMYWYKQDSKKFLKIMFSYNNKELIINETVPNRFSPKSPDKAHLNLHINSLELGDSAVYFCASSQGTGFSSPQHFGDGTRLSIL.